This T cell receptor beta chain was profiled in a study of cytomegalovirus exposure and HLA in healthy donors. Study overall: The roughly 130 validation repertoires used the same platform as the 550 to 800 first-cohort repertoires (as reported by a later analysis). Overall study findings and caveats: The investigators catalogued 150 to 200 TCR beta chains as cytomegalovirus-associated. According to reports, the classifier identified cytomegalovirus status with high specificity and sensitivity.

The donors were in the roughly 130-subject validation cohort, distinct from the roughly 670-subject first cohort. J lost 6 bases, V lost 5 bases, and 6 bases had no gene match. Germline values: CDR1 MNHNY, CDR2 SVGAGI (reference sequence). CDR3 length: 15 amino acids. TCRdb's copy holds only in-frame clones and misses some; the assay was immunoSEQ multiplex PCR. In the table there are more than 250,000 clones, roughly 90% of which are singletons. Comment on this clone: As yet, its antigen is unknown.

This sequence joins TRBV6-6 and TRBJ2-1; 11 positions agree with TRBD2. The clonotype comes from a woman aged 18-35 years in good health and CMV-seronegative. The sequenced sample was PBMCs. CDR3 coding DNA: TGTGCCAGCAGTCACGGACTAGCGGGTATCAATGAGCAGTTCTTC. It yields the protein CASSHGLAGINEQFF.